What follows describes a single TCR beta chain. A much larger clone is a single base away; this may be a read error. Trimming cost V 7 bases and J 7 bases; bases outside gene matches: 12. The CDR3 is 14 residues long. Looked up from germline, CDR1 is DFQATT and CDR2 is SNEGSKA (reference sequence). These data originate in a study of T cells of healthy individuals. In TCRdb, the 5' RACE reads were re-called with MiXCR into one record per CDR3 protein. The table has about 41,000 distinct CDR3 sequences, 4% to 5.5% seen once. V usage is TRBV20-1 and J usage is TRBJ2-1; 8 bases map to TRBD2. This TCR was sampled from a human donor in good health. The CDR3 loop is CSEAGTRGRNEQFF. The CDR3 DNA is TGCAGTGAAGCCGGGACTAGGGGTAGGAATGAGCAGTTCTTC.